A single sample gave rise to the 16 T cell receptor beta chains below, sequenced in a study of blood T cells in healthy people across ages. A J-beta primer mix and a sample-barcoded 5' primer were used in a second PCR of about 7 to 11 cycles. TCRdb reprocessed the 5' RACE reads via MiXCR and lists one record per CDR3 protein. The table includes about 800,000 distinct CDR3 sequences, about 62% detected once. Sequenced input: blood. These receptor sequences come from a man under 40 in good health.

The chain recombines TRBV7-6 with TRBJ2-7; 11 nucleotides align to TRBD2. This CDR3 is 15 amino acids long. Germline trimming cut 5 bases from V and 9 bases from J; bases unmatched to any gene: 12. Germline V gene sequence: CDR1 SGHVS, CDR2 FNYEAQ. The CDR3 DNA reads as TGTGCCAGCAGCGCTACTAGCGGGAGCCCCCTCGGGCAGTACTTC. Translation: CASSATSGSPLGQYF. The entire variable domain, with the rest obtained from reference TRBV7-6 and TRBJ2-7, is as follows: GAGVSQSPRYKVTKRGQDVALRCDPISGHVSLYWYRQALGQGPEFLTYFNYEAQQDKSGLPNDRFSAERPEGSISTLTIQRTEQRDSAMYRCASSATSGSPLGQYFGPGTRLTVT.

The chain uses TRBV7-2 and TRBJ2-1; 10 nucleotides agree with TRBD2. CDR1 SGHTA and CDR2 FQGNSA come from the germline V gene. V dropped 3 bases and J dropped 10; count of bases not matched to a gene: 6. The CDR3 loop spans 14 amino acids. CDR3 coding DNA: TGTGCCAGCAGCTTTGATACTAGCGGGACCGAGCAGTTCTTC. Translated: CASSFDTSGTEQFF.

This chain joins TRBV20-1 and TRBJ2-3, with D perhaps given as TRBD1 or TRBD2 (5 bases each). The CDR3 sequence is 13 residues long. Germline CDR1 reads DFQATT; CDR2 reads SNEGSKA (reference sequence). Trimming took 6 bases from V and 2 from J, leaving 12 bases between them. CDR3 amino acids: CSARDGYTDTQYF. The CDR3 DNA follows: TGCAGTGCCCGGGACGGATACACAGATACGCAGTATTTT.

This rearrangement joins TRBV7-9 to TRBJ2-3, with 12 nucleotides matching TRBD2. Germline values: CDR1 SEHNR, CDR2 FQNEAQ (reference sequence). Trimming removed 7 bases from V and 3 bases from J; junction bases left unmatched: 2. This CDR3 comprises 14 residues. CDR3 protein: CASIGLAGTDTQYF. In nucleotides, the CDR3 is TGTGCCAGCATCGGACTAGCGGGGACAGATACGCAGTATTTT.

This chain joins TRBV30 and TRBJ1-2; D ambiguous. Between the trimmed V and J ends, which lost 4 bases and 4 bases, there was a span of 22 bases. In germline, CDR1 is GTSNPN, CDR2 SVGIG (reference sequence). The CDR3 covers 16 residues. The CDR3 DNA follows: TGTGCCTGGACCTCTCTAGCTAAAGCCTCGACCTATGGCTACACCTTC. As protein: CAWTSLAKASTYGYTF.

The chain carries TRBV12-3 or TRBV12-4 and TRBJ1-4, with D hard to call. The CDR3 spans 17 residues. V dropped 0 bases and J dropped 3 bases, with 14 bases sitting between them. The DNA for the CDR3 is TGTGCCAGCAGTTTAGCCCCAACAGAGCCCTCTAATGAAAAACTGTTTTTT. As protein: CASSLAPTEPSNEKLFF.

The chain carries TRBV3-1 and TRBJ1-1; TRBD1 is a possible D gene (5 bases). Germline V gives CDR1 LGHDT, CDR2 YNNKEL (reference sequence). CDR3 size: 15 residues. Between the trimmed V and J ends, which lost 0 bases and 7 bases, there was a span of 15 bases. The CDR3 region has the DNA TGTGCCAGCAGCCAAGATCGGGACGAGATTGGTGAAGCTTTCTTT. It yields the protein CASSQDRDEIGEAFF.

This chain links TRBV4-3 with TRBJ2-6, with a weak D call TRBD1 (5 bases). Germline-derived CDR1 and CDR2 are LGHNA and YSLEER. V lost 2 bases to trimming and J lost 0 bases, with 8 bases between them. The CDR3 sequence is 16 residues long. Here the CDR3 reads CASSQNRFSGANVLTF. CDR3 sequence (DNA): TGCGCCAGCAGCCAAAACAGGTTCTCTGGGGCCAACGTCCTGACTTTC.

The V call is TRBV11-1, the J call TRBJ2-7; tentative D call: TRBD1 (5 bases). The CDR3 has 13 residues. In germline, CDR1 is SGHAT, CDR2 FQDESV (reference sequence). V gave up 0 bases and J gave up 7 bases, with 10 bases separating them. CDR3: CASSLARVKEQYF. CDR3 bases: TGTGCCAGCAGCTTAGCCAGGGTAAAGGAGCAGTACTTC.

This chain connects TRBV20-1 to TRBJ2-5, with no clear D. V lost 8 bases, J lost 2 bases, and 21 bases lay in between. The CDR3 has 15 amino acids. CDR1 DFQATT and CDR2 SNEGSKA come from the germline V gene (reference sequence). CDR3 protein: CSSLPLKGGQETQYF. In DNA, the CDR3 is TGCAGTTCTCTCCCCTTGAAGGGTGGACAAGAGACCCAGTACTTC.

The chain joins TRBV3-1 to TRBJ1-6, with TRBD1 as a possible D gene (6 bases). The CDR3 covers 15 residues. Germline values: CDR1 LGHDT, CDR2 YNNKEL (reference sequence). Trimming pared 1 base from V and 9 bases from J, leaving 13 bases between. Here the CDR3 reads CASSQVPTGSSPLHF. CDR3 in DNA: TGTGCCAGCAGCCAAGTACCGACAGGTAGTTCACCCCTCCACTTT.

The rearrangement joins TRBV12-3 or TRBV12-4 to TRBJ2-7; no definite D call. The CDR3 has 12 amino acids. V was clipped by 5 bases and J by 3 bases, with 8 bases between them. The DNA for the CDR3 is TGTGCCAGCAGTATGGTGCGCTACGAGCAGTACTTC. Its protein product is CASSMVRYEQYF.

The chain is built from TRBV2 and TRBJ2-1; 12 nucleotides agree with TRBD1. Per the germline V gene, CDR1 is SNHLY and CDR2 is FYNNEI. V lost 6 bases, J lost 8 bases, and 5 bases stayed unmatched. The CDR3 runs to 14 residues. CDR3 sequence: CASRGTGGAYEQFF. DNA for the CDR3: TGTGCCAGCAGGGGGACAGGGGGCGCGTATGAGCAGTTCTTC.

This clonotype appeared a single time. The gene calls are TRBV28 and TRBJ1-6; a weak D match, TRBD1 (6 bases). Germline loops: CDR1 MDHEN, CDR2 SYDVKM. V gave up 8 bases and J gave up 15 bases, with 17 bases separating them. This CDR3 has 12 residues. This CDR3 is CASSIPGGLLHF. The CDR3 nucleotides are TGTGCCAGCTCTATCCCGGGGGGCCTCCTCCACTTT.

The V and J genes are TRBV7-2 and TRBJ1-2; D gene unclear. Trimming stripped 10 bases from V and 6 bases from J, with 12 bases between. CDR1 is SGHTA, CDR2 FQGNSA, per germline. This CDR3 contains 11 residues. In nucleotides, the CDR3 is TGTGCCACCTGGCCGCCAGATGGCTACACCTTC. The encoded protein is CATWPPDGYTF. The full variable domain, in which reference TRBV7-2 and TRBJ1-2 provide the parts outside the CDR3, is GAGVSQSPSNKVTEKGKDVELRCDPISGHTALYWYRQSLGQGLEFLIYFQGNSAPDKSGLPSDRFSAERTGGSVSTLTIQRTQQEDSAVYLCATWPPDGYTFGSGTRLTVV.

As concerns this clonotype: The missing conserved phenylalanine or tryptophan at the end of this CDR3 makes a read error likely. CDR3 DNA sequence: TGTGCCAGCAGTGCCTCTGGGGGCAGGTATGGCTACACCCTC. Translating it yields CASSASGGRYGYTL. The chain carries TRBV25-1 and TRBJ1-2, with a weak D call TRBD1 (6 bases). The CDR3 spans 14 residues. CDR1 MGHDK and CDR2 SYGVNS come from the germline V gene. Trimming stripped 4 bases from V and 5 bases from J, with 14 bases between.